These 21 T cell receptor beta chains originate from one sample sequenced in a study of shared clonotypes between healthy human individuals. Method: immunoSEQ multiplex PCR; TCRdb's copy keeps in-frame clones and lacks some. Of 1.4 million to 1.5 million clones in the sample, about 96% are singletons; the top ten hold roughly 1.2%. What was sequenced was naive CD4+ T cells sorted from blood. The subset denotes: CD45RA+ positively selected. These TCRs come from a man aged 30 to 45 in good health.

V and J are TRBV5-1 and TRBJ2-2; 7 positions match TRBD2. Per the germline V gene, CDR1 is SGHRS and CDR2 is YFSETQ. J gave up 7 bases and V 0 bases, and 6 bases lay outside the gene matches. The CDR3 runs to 15 residues. The DNA for the CDR3 is TGCGCCAGCAGCTTGGCGCGGGAGTTCGGCGGGGAGCTGTTTTTT. As protein: CASSLAREFGGELFF.

CDR3 sequence (DNA): TGTGCCAGCAGTGTGGTGGGTTCGGAAAAACTGTTTTTT. This codes for CASSVVGSEKLFF. This chain joins TRBV2 and TRBJ1-4; D gene unclear. The germline V gene encodes CDR1 SNHLY and CDR2 FYNNEI. CDR3 length: 13 amino acids. V was trimmed by 4 bases and J by 8 bases, leaving 11 bases between them.

This chain links TRBV7-9 with TRBJ1-3, with D perhaps matching TRBD1 (6 bases). V lost 3 bases and J lost 1, with 10 bases in between. This CDR3 spans 15 amino acids. Germline V gene data show CDR1 as SEHNR and CDR2 as FQNEAQ (reference sequence). Here the CDR3 DNA reads TGTGCCAGCAGCTTTGGGGGCACTTCTGGAAACACCATATATTTT. Its protein is CASSFGGTSGNTIYF.

This chain connects TRBV28 to TRBJ2-7; no clear D gene. Germline-derived CDR1 and CDR2 are MDHEN and SYDVKM. The CDR3 sequence is 11 residues long. Deletions cut 5 bases from V and 4 bases from J, with 6 bases between. For the CDR3, the DNA is TGTGCCAGCAGTCCCGCGTACGAGCAGTACTTC. The encoded protein is CASSPAYEQYF. The full variable domain, rest sourced from reference TRBV28 and TRBJ2-7, is DVKVTQSSRYLVKRTGEKVFLECVQDMDHENMFWYRQDPGLGLRLIYFSYDVKMKEKGDIPEGYSVSREKKERFSLILESASTNQTSMYLCASSPAYEQYFGPGTRLTVT.

The chain uses TRBV10-1 and TRBJ2-7, with TRBD1 matching over 10 bases. The V segment lost 3 bases and the J segment 3 bases; nucleotides outside the gene matches: 5. The CDR3 is made up of 15 amino acids. CDR1 and CDR2 from the germline V gene are WNHNN and SYGVQD (reference sequence). CDR3 residues: CASSDPGQGLYEQYF. In DNA, the CDR3 is TGCGCCAGCAGTGATCCGGGACAGGGGCTCTACGAGCAGTACTTC.

This clone appeared a single time. The chain combines TRBV4-3 with TRBJ2-3, with unresolved D. V lost 2 bases to trimming and J lost 6 bases, with 12 bases between them. The CDR3 sequence is 14 residues long. Looked up from germline, CDR1 is LGHNA and CDR2 is YSLEER. The CDR3 DNA sequence: TGCGCCAGCAGCCAAAATCAAATCCCGGATACGCAGTATTTT. Translating it yields CASSQNQIPDTQYF.

J is TRBJ2-7 and V is TRBV10-3, with 11 bases lining up with TRBD2. CDR1 ENHRY and CDR2 SYGVKD come from the germline V gene. The CDR3 is 17 residues long. The ends lost 5 bases at V and 2 bases at J; junction bases unmatched: 11. The CDR3: CAISSTTSGKSTYEQYF. The CDR3, as DNA: TGTGCCATCAGTTCTACGACTAGCGGGAAGTCTACCTACGAGCAGTACTTC.

The rearrangement uses TRBV6-1 and TRBJ1-2, with unresolved D. Trimming removed 6 bases at V and 4 bases at J, with 12 bases between. Germline loops: CDR1 MNHNS, CDR2 SASEGT. This CDR3 is built from 13 residues. The CDR3 protein is CASRMIDLYGYTF. CDR3 sequence (DNA): TGTGCCAGCAGGATGATAGATCTCTATGGCTACACCTTC.

This sequence joins TRBV7-2 and TRBJ1-5; D ambiguous. The germline V gene has CDR1 SGHTA and CDR2 FQGNSA. This CDR3 spans 14 amino acids. Trimming cost V 5 bases and J 3 bases, with 11 bases left between them. This CDR3 reads CASSPRETNQPQHF. Here the CDR3 DNA reads TGTGCCAGCAGCCCCAGAGAAACCAATCAGCCCCAGCATTTT.

V usage is TRBV27 and J usage is TRBJ2-1, with 7 bases fitting TRBD2. Germline assignment: CDR1 MNHEY and CDR2 SMNVEV (reference sequence). The V gene end was trimmed by 3 bases and the J gene end by 8 bases; junction bases not matched to a gene: 13. CDR3 length equals 16 residues. CDR3 sequence reads: CASSFFGVGGGDEQFF. CDR3 coding DNA: TGTGCCAGCAGTTTTTTTGGTGTGGGTGGGGGGGATGAGCAGTTCTTC.

This chain connects TRBV7-8 to TRBJ2-1; 8 nucleotides agree with TRBD1. J was trimmed by 7 bases and V by 6 bases; bases with no gene match: 8. CDR3 size: 14 residues. Germline V gene lookup returns CDR1 SGHVS and CDR2 FQNEAQ. The CDR3: CASRNRGSFNEQFF. For the CDR3, the DNA is TGTGCCAGCAGAAACAGGGGGAGTTTTAATGAGCAGTTCTTC.

The chain uses TRBV5-1 and TRBJ2-7; tentative D call: TRBD2 (6 bases). The CDR3 is 12 amino acids. Germline assignment: CDR1 SGHRS and CDR2 YFSETQ. V gave up 4 bases and J gave up 4 bases, with 9 bases separating them. CDR3 residues: CASSTGVYEQYF. DNA for the CDR3: TGCGCCAGCAGCACGGGAGTGTACGAGCAGTACTTC.

The chain joins TRBV5-4 to TRBJ1-2, with a weak D call TRBD1 (6 bases). The CDR3 consists of 17 residues. Germline-derived CDR1 and CDR2 are SGHNT and YYREEE (reference sequence). The ends were cut back, 4 bases at V and 1 base at J, with 20 bases in the middle. The CDR3 coding sequence is TGTGCCAGCAGCATAGGACAGCAGCGATCGGGTAACTATGGCTACACCTTC. Its translation is CASSIGQQRSGNYGYTF.

The chain carries TRBV7-6 and TRBJ2-2, with TRBD1 matching 7 bases. The germline V gene has CDR1 SGHVS and CDR2 FNYEAQ. This CDR3 has 16 amino acids. The junction had 5 bases not matched to a gene; V was cut back by 0 bases and J by 4 bases. The CDR3 DNA follows: TGTGCCAGCAGCTTAGCCGGGACAGCTCTCACCGGGGAGCTGTTTTTT. Amino acids: CASSLAGTALTGELFF.

This chain joins TRBV19 and TRBJ2-2, with TRBD1 matching over 7 bases. The trim removed 3 bases at V and 5 bases at J, leaving 6 bases unmatched. This CDR3 region has 15 residues. From germline, CDR1 is LNHDA and CDR2 SQIVND (reference sequence). CDR3 DNA: TGTGCCAGTAGTATGGGACAGCGCGGGACCGGGGAGCTGTTTTTT. Amino acid sequence: CASSMGQRGTGELFF.

The genes are TRBV28 and TRBJ2-7; the match to TRBD1 covers 9 bases. The germline V gene has CDR1 MDHEN and CDR2 SYDVKM. With V trimmed by 7 bases and J by 0 bases, 13 bases remained unmatched. CDR3 length: 17 residues. The chain's CDR3 is CASTTGGAGGSSYEQYF. The CDR3, as DNA: TGTGCCAGCACCACAGGGGGCGCCGGCGGTAGCTCCTACGAGCAGTACTTC. Full variable domain (remainder filled in from reference TRBV28 and TRBJ2-7): DVKVTQSSRYLVKRTGEKVFLECVQDMDHENMFWYRQDPGLGLRLIYFSYDVKMKEKGDIPEGYSVSREKKERFSLILESASTNQTSMYLCASTTGGAGGSSYEQYFGPGTRLTVT.

The gene calls are TRBV19 and TRBJ1-1; weak D call: TRBD1 (5 bases). The length of the CDR3 is 14 residues. Germline CDR1 is LNHDA and CDR2 is SQIVND (reference sequence). The ends were cut back, 7 bases at V and 4 bases at J, with 16 bases in the middle. Here the CDR3 reads CASTIRREGTEAFF. CDR3 bases: TGTGCCAGTACCATCCGCAGGGAGGGCACTGAAGCTTTCTTT.

This chain uses TRBV6-5 with TRBJ2-1; the D is unclear. The CDR3 has 12 amino acids. The germline CDR1 and CDR2 sequences are MNHEY and SVGAGI. Trimming pared 6 bases from V and 9 bases from J, leaving 12 bases between. The DNA for the CDR3 is TGTGCCAGCAGCCTCCTAAGAGGTGAGCAGTTCTTC. It specifies CASSLLRGEQFF.

The chain joins TRBV11-2 to TRBJ2-5; 9 bases agree with TRBD2. Trimming cost V 4 bases and J 6 bases; bases outside gene matches: 15. Looked up from germline, CDR1 is SGHAT and CDR2 is FQNNGV. The CDR3 is 17 amino acids. In DNA, the CDR3 is TGTGCCAGCAGCTCAACCTGGGTAGCGGGAGATTCGAAGACCCAGTACTTC. Translating gives CASSSTWVAGDSKTQYF.

This sequence joins TRBV14 and TRBJ2-3; D is possibly TRBD2 (5 bases). Germline V gives CDR1 SGHDN, CDR2 FVKESK. The CDR3 runs 14 residues. V dropped 1 base and J dropped 3 bases, with 8 bases sitting between them. Here the CDR3 reads CASSQGRATDTQYF. CDR3 coding DNA: TGTGCCAGCAGCCAAGGGCGGGCGACAGATACGCAGTATTTT.

CDR3 sequence reads: CASSLGRTGANVLTF. CDR3 DNA: TGTGCCAGCAGCTTAGGGAGGACTGGGGCCAACGTCCTGACTTTC. V is TRBV7-9 and J is TRBJ2-6; D may be TRBD2 (5 bases). The germline CDR1 and CDR2 sequences are SEHNR and FQNEAQ (reference sequence). V was shortened by 1 base and J by 2 bases, with 6 bases between the two germline ends. There are 15 residues in the CDR3.